This T cell receptor (beta chain) is from a study of shared clonotypes between healthy human individuals. V gave up 4 bases and J gave up 3 bases; unmatched junction bases: 11. This CDR3 region has 16 residues. Germline V gene sequence: CDR1 SEHNR, CDR2 FQNEAQ (reference sequence). Findings and limits, study-wide: What naive subsets generally showed was a larger estimated richness than memory subsets showed.

A remark on this clone: Its antigen is unidentified.

Sequenced by immunoSEQ multiplex PCR; TCRdb stores in-frame clones only, minus some. The sample contains 730,000 or so clones, around 72% of which appear only once. The clonotype comes from a woman in her 30s in good health. The chain is built from TRBV7-9 and TRBJ2-7, with 8 bases fitting TRBD1. The source material was memory CD4+ T cells sorted from blood. This sample's subset: CD45RA-negative fraction. The CDR3 DNA reads TGTGCCAGCAGCTCCAGAGGCCGGGACAGGAACTACGAGCAGTACTTC. Its translation is CASSSRGRDRNYEQYF.